Shown below are 26 T cell receptor beta chains from a single sample sequenced in a study of shared clonotypes between healthy human individuals (dated by TCRdb to about 2020). The library relied on the immunoSEQ multiplex PCR assay. In TCRdb, the immuneACCESS table is reduced to in-frame sequences with V and J assigned. These tables do not hold every clone; where another copy was compared, an unresolved V gene accounts for under half, and the others remain unexplained. The sample table shows hundreds of thousands of clones, and more than 95% are seen once. The top ten hold 0.25% to 0.35% of the sample. For the CD8 naive samples, CD45RO-negative cells were positively selected for CCR7, yielding a CD45RA+CCR7+ population from which TemRA cells were excluded. Sequenced input: naive CD8+ T cells sorted from blood. The cell subset or site label corresponds to: CD45RA+CCR7+. These receptors all come from a man aged 30 to 45 in good health.

The chain carries TRBV4-3 and TRBJ2-1; D possibly corresponds to TRBD2 (6 bases). The germline V gene has CDR1 LGHNA and CDR2 YSLEER. The CDR3 extends over 17 amino acids. V lost 8 bases and J 2 bases, leaving 22 bases between the germline ends. The CDR3 DNA sequence: TGCGCCAGCCCTCCTTCTAGCGACAAGGCCCCCTACAATGAGCAGTTCTTC. This sequence encodes CASPPSSDKAPYNEQFF.

The chain uses TRBV2 and TRBJ2-2; 7 nucleotides line up with TRBD1. The CDR3 spans 15 residues. V gave up 9 bases and J gave up 0 bases; unmatched junction bases: 7. The germline V gene has CDR1 SNHLY and CDR2 FYNNEI. The CDR3 DNA reads as TGTGCCAGGGAGGTGACAGGGACGAACACCGGGGAGCTGTTTTTT. Encoded protein: CAREVTGTNTGELFF.

The chain combines TRBV5-4 with TRBJ2-7, with TRBD2 matching over 14 bases. The CDR3 is 16 amino acids. In germline, CDR1 is SGHNT, CDR2 YYREEE (reference sequence). J gave up 7 bases and V 1 base, and 7 bases lay outside the gene matches. This CDR3 reads CASSLLGTSGSWEQYF. CDR3 DNA: TGTGCCAGCAGCTTGCTAGGGACTAGCGGGAGTTGGGAGCAGTACTTC.

The V gene is TRBV28, the J gene TRBJ2-7; 10 nucleotides line up with TRBD1. The germline V gene has CDR1 MDHEN and CDR2 SYDVKM. The CDR3 has 17 residues. V trimming: 3 bases; J trimming: 5 bases; junction bases outside the gene matches: 13. The CDR3 DNA is TGTGCCAGCAGTTTCTTCGACAGGGGGCGCCTTAACGACGAGCAGTACTTC. This translates into CASSFFDRGRLNDEQYF.

The V and J genes are TRBV4-3 and TRBJ2-3, with unresolved D. V was clipped by 0 bases and J by 1 base, with 5 bases between them. CDR1 is LGHNA and CDR2 is YSLEER in the germline V gene. The CDR3 has 14 residues. This CDR3 reads CASSQDVRTDTQYF. The CDR3 DNA reads as TGCGCCAGCAGCCAAGATGTTCGCACAGATACGCAGTATTTT.

The V and J genes are TRBV4-1 and TRBJ2-7; D gene ambiguous. V was clipped by 0 bases and J by 1 base, with 13 bases between them. This CDR3 is built from 16 residues. CDR1 and CDR2 from the germline V gene are MGHRA and YSYEKL. CDR3 bases: TGCGCCAGCAGCCAAGACCGGGTTGGAAGATCCTACGAGCAGTACTTC. It yields the protein CASSQDRVGRSYEQYF.

Details on this clone: Different DNA sequences within this sample yield the same CDR3. The V and J genes are TRBV27 and TRBJ2-5, with D unresolved. Germline CDR1 and CDR2: MNHEY and SMNVEV (reference sequence). V lost 3 bases to trimming and J lost 5 bases, with 4 bases between them. The CDR3 loop spans 11 amino acids. The CDR3: CASSFRETQYF. CDR3 nucleotides: TGTGCCAGCAGTTTTAGGGAGACCCAGTACTTC.

The chain has TRBV30 and TRBJ2-7; 13 bases agree with TRBD2. Per germline, CDR1 GTSNPN and CDR2 SVGIG (reference sequence). Trimming removed 2 bases from V and 6 bases from J; junction bases left unmatched: 7. The length of the CDR3 is 15 residues. As DNA, the CDR3 is TGTGCCTGGAGTCCCGGACTAGCGGGAGTTGGCGAGCAGTACTTC. It encodes CAWSPGLAGVGEQYF.

The CDR3 spells CASIGEAFF. The CDR3 bases are TGTGCCAGTATAGGGGAAGCTTTCTTT. The V call is TRBV6-6, the J call TRBJ1-1; D is uncertain. The CDR3 runs 9 residues. Trimming shortened V by 9 bases and J by 8 bases, and 7 bases separated the two germline ends. Per germline, CDR1 MNHNY and CDR2 SVGAGI (reference sequence).

V usage is TRBV27 and J usage is TRBJ2-3; D not resolved. Between the trimmed V and J ends, which lost 5 bases and 1 base, there was a span of 13 bases. CDR1 is MNHEY and CDR2 is SMNVEV in the germline V gene (reference sequence). This CDR3 spans 15 amino acids. The CDR3 DNA reads as TGTGCCAGCAGTCCGAAACCCACGGGCACAGATACGCAGTATTTT. Translated: CASSPKPTGTDTQYF.

CDR3 in amino acids: CASSPEQAPISGANVLTF. The CDR3 DNA reads as TGCGCCAGCAGCCCCGAACAGGCCCCTATCTCTGGGGCCAACGTCCTGACTTTC. The V gene is TRBV5-1, the J gene TRBJ2-6; D perhaps matches TRBD1 (5 bases). V was shortened by 4 bases and J by 0 bases, with 17 bases between the two germline ends. Germline-derived CDR1 and CDR2 are SGHRS and YFSETQ. The CDR3 sequence is 18 residues long.

V usage is TRBV5-6 and J usage is TRBJ2-7; no firm D call. V was cut by 4 bases and J by 4 bases, with 27 bases left in between. This CDR3 region has 18 residues. Per the germline V gene, CDR1 is SGHDT and CDR2 is YYEEEE. Here the CDR3 DNA reads TGTGCCAGCAGCGCAACCGACGGATCGGTCTGGGAACCTTACGAGCAGTACTTC. Residues: CASSATDGSVWEPYEQYF. The entire variable domain, with the rest obtained from reference TRBV5-6 and TRBJ2-7, is as follows: DAGVTQSPTHLIKTRGQQVTLRCSPKSGHDTVSWYQQALGQGPQFIFQYYEEEERQRGNFPDRFSGHQFPNYSSELNVNALLLGDSALYLCASSATDGSVWEPYEQYFGPGTRLTVT.

The V call is TRBV30, the J call TRBJ2-2, with D perhaps matching TRBD1 (5 bases). Per germline, CDR1 GTSNPN and CDR2 SVGIG (reference sequence). V was clipped by 3 bases and J by 1 base, with 6 bases between them. The CDR3 is 13 amino acids. DNA of the CDR3: TGTGCCTGGAGCACAGGGAACACCGGGGAGCTGTTTTTT. This gives the protein CAWSTGNTGELFF.

This clone was counted once. The V call is TRBV28, the J call TRBJ2-5, with a tentative D call TRBD1 (5 bases). V lost 5 bases, J lost 4 bases, and 11 bases lay in between. Germline CDR1 MDHEN, CDR2 SYDVKM. This CDR3 has 13 amino acids. The CDR3 sequence is CASSGLGAETQYF. Here the CDR3 DNA reads TGTGCCAGCAGTGGGCTTGGGGCAGAGACCCAGTACTTC.

The gene calls are TRBV4-1 and TRBJ2-7; 9 bases align to TRBD1. This CDR3 is 14 amino acids long. The V gene's germline CDR1 is MGHRA and CDR2 YSYEKL. The V gene end was trimmed by 4 bases and the J gene end by 5 bases; junction bases not matched to a gene: 6. The CDR3, as DNA: TGCGCCAGCAGCCGCGGGACAGGGATAGACGAGCAGTACTTC. It translates to CASSRGTGIDEQYF.

The chain couples TRBV9 to TRBJ2-7, with a tentative D call TRBD2 (5 bases). V lost 4 bases and J lost 4, with 15 bases in between. The V gene's germline CDR1 is SGDLS and CDR2 YYNGEE. The CDR3 is 14 residues long. In DNA, the CDR3 is TGTGCCAGCAGCCCCGGCCTAAGCGGTTACGAGCAGTACTTC. This codes for CASSPGLSGYEQYF.

The J gene is TRBJ2-7, the V gene TRBV14; unclear D gene. The CDR3 extends over 12 amino acids. In germline, CDR1 is SGHDN, CDR2 FVKESK. V dropped 4 bases and J dropped 0 bases, with 4 bases sitting between them. In nucleotides, the CDR3 is TGTGCCAGCAGCCCGGGCTCCTACGAGCAGTACTTC. It is translated as CASSPGSYEQYF.

The chain couples TRBV27 to TRBJ1-2, with 9 bases that match TRBD1. This CDR3 region has 12 residues. V lost 6 bases and J lost 8; bases outside the gene matches: 4. CDR1 is MNHEY, CDR2 SMNVEV, per germline (reference sequence). The DNA for the CDR3 is TGTGCCAGCAGCCGGACAGGGGAAGGCTACACCTTC. As protein: CASSRTGEGYTF.

V gene TRBV6-6 combines with J gene TRBJ2-7; no firm D call. Germline V gene data show CDR1 as MNHNY and CDR2 as SVGAGI (reference sequence). The germline V and J ends were trimmed by 7 bases and 5 bases, with 18 bases remaining between them. The CDR3 extends over 14 amino acids. The CDR3 reads CASNPTGPSDEQYF. In nucleotides, the CDR3 is TGTGCCAGCAACCCAACTGGGCCAAGTGACGAGCAGTACTTC.

This sequence joins TRBV27 and TRBJ2-7, with 8 bases matching TRBD2. The CDR3 loop spans 12 amino acids. CDR1 MNHEY and CDR2 SMNVEV come from the germline V gene (reference sequence). The ends lost 9 bases at V and 3 bases at J; junction bases unmatched: 4. CDR3 region: CASYSGNYEQYF. CDR3 in DNA: TGTGCCAGTTATAGCGGGAACTACGAGCAGTACTTC.

The chain combines TRBV11-2 with TRBJ1-1; possible D gene TRBD1, 5 bases. Deletions cut 4 bases from V and 0 bases from J, with 12 bases between. This CDR3 contains 15 residues. CDR1 is SGHAT and CDR2 is FQNNGV in the germline V gene. CDR3 region: CASSWGRLMNTEAFF. The DNA for the CDR3 is TGTGCCAGCAGCTGGGGACGGCTAATGAACACTGAAGCTTTCTTT.

V gene TRBV7-9 combines with J gene TRBJ1-5; no reliable D call. The CDR3 spans 13 residues. V gave up 5 bases and J gave up 0 bases, with 5 bases separating them. CDR1 is SEHNR, CDR2 FQNEAQ, per germline (reference sequence). In nucleotides, the CDR3 is TGTGCCAGCAGCCACGATAGCAATCAGCCCCAGCATTTT. Amino acid sequence: CASSHDSNQPQHF.

V gene TRBV7-8 combines with J gene TRBJ2-7, with D uncertain. This CDR3 is 13 amino acids long. CDR1 SGHVS and CDR2 FQNEAQ come from the germline V gene. V was clipped by 6 bases and J by 1 base, with 10 bases between them. CDR3 in amino acids: CASSEVSSYEQYF. CDR3 in DNA: TGTGCCAGCAGTGAAGTCTCGTCCTACGAGCAGTACTTC. The full variable domain, rest sourced from reference TRBV7-8 and TRBJ2-7, is GAGVSQSPRYKVAKRGQDVALRCDPISGHVSLFWYQQALGQGPEFLTYFQNEAQLDKSGLPSDRFFAERPEGSVSTLKIQRTQQEDSAVYLCASSEVSSYEQYFGPGTRLTVT.

This clone was counted once. J is TRBJ2-7 and V is TRBV27; TRBD2 matches at 8 bases. The ends lost 7 bases at V and 1 base at J; junction bases unmatched: 12. Looked up from germline, CDR1 is MNHEY and CDR2 is SMNVEV (reference sequence). The CDR3 covers 16 residues. The CDR3 loop is CASTKTIAGLSYEQYF. CDR3 bases: TGTGCCAGCACCAAGACTATAGCGGGACTTTCCTACGAGCAGTACTTC.

This clone was observed once. This chain links TRBV5-4 with TRBJ1-1, with 7 positions matching TRBD1. CDR1 is SGHNT and CDR2 is YYREEE in the germline V gene (reference sequence). CDR3 length: 15 amino acids. V dropped 3 bases and J dropped 5; count of bases not matched to a gene: 10. DNA for the CDR3: TGTGCCAGCAGCTCTGACTCAGGGGGTCGGACTGAAGCTTTCTTT. Amino acids: CASSSDSGGRTEAFF.

This sequence joins TRBV14 and TRBJ2-1, with no clear D. V lost 0 bases and J lost 6, with 9 bases in between. Germline V gives CDR1 SGHDN, CDR2 FVKESK. There are 14 residues in the CDR3. CDR3 in DNA: TGTGCCAGCAGCCAAGAAATCCTTTTCAATGAGCAGTTCTTC. This gives the protein CASSQEILFNEQFF.